This T cell receptor (beta chain) was identified during a study of shared clonotypes between healthy human individuals. Study-wide findings and caveats: A reduction in generation probabilities was seen for non-shared clonotypes relative to those shared by all four donors. In this cohort, only blood was sampled, and tissue repertoires likely differ. Limited genetic and exposure-history diversity came from having few donors.

Germline V lookup: CDR1 MDHEN, CDR2 SYDVKM. V trimming: 3 bases; J trimming: 0 bases; junction bases outside the gene matches: 3. This CDR3 contains 17 residues. With regard to this clone: Its antigen is currently unknown.

Each PCR replicate from the sorted subsets contained about 200 ng DNA, which is some 30,000 T cell genomes. Clones were read by immunoSEQ multiplex PCR, and TCRdb kept only the in-frame ones, dropping some. The data show more than 500,000 clones, roughly 96% seen once. It was CD45RO-negative cells, positively selected for CCR7, that made up naive CD8 cells, with terminally differentiated effector memory CD45RA+ cells excluded. The TCR was taken from a woman in her 30s in good health. The sequenced material came from naive CD8+ T cells sorted from blood. The V gene is TRBV28, the J gene TRBJ2-6, with TRBD1 identical over 9 bases. The CDR3 region is CASSFQDRGSGANVLTF. Written as DNA, the CDR3 is TGTGCCAGCAGTTTCCAGGACAGGGGCTCTGGGGCCAACGTCCTGACTTTC.